A single sample gave rise to the 24 T cell receptor beta chains below, sequenced in a study of Tregs in tolerant kidney transplant recipients. Clones were read by immunoSEQ multiplex PCR, and TCRdb kept only the in-frame ones, dropping some. This repertoire comprises tens of thousands of clones; its ten largest clones make up around 8%. The specimen was CD8+ T cells from blood, collected before the transplant. The receptors here all came from a human donor who received a combined kidney and bone marrow transplant.

A word on this clone: The read ends 3 residues shy of where the CDR3 ends; the end is completed using the germline J gene. The chain carries TRBV6-2 or TRBV6-3 and TRBJ2-2; 9 nucleotides align to TRBD1. The CDR3 consists of 16 residues. The ends lost 8 bases at V and 3 bases at J; junction bases unmatched: 10. Germline V gene sequence: CDR1 MNHEY, CDR2 SVGEGT. CDR3 loop: CASLTGGGFDTGELFF. CDR3 DNA (partial): TGTGCCAGCCTTACAGGGGGCGGGTTCGACACCGGGGAG.

In regard to this clone: The observed sequence ends 3 residues before the CDR3 terminus, with the missing tail filled in from the germline J gene. This chain joins TRBV7-8 and TRBJ2-2, with D possibly matching TRBD2 (5 bases). Deletions cut 4 bases from V and 1 base from J, with 16 bases between. The CDR3 totals 17 residues. Germline V gene sequence: CDR1 SGHVS, CDR2 FQNEAQ. This CDR3 reads CASSSPGVSVNTGELFF. CDR3 DNA (partial): TGTGCCAGCAGCTCTCCCGGGGTTAGCGTGAACACCGGGGAG.

Details on this clone: The CDR3 end falls 3 residues outside the read, so it is completed with the germline J gene. The chain links TRBV5-1 to TRBJ2-2; tentatively, D is TRBD1 (6 bases). Germline assignment: CDR1 SGHRS and CDR2 YFSETQ. The germline V and J ends were trimmed by 4 bases and 6 bases, with 16 bases remaining between them. CDR3 length: 15 amino acids. The CDR3 loop reads CASSDYTTGSGELFF. The sequenced CDR3 bases are TGCGCCAGCAGCGATTATACAACAGGGTCCGGGGAG.

About this clone: The read halts 3 residues ahead of the CDR3 end, with the missing end drawn from the germline J gene. The chain recombines TRBV11-3 with TRBJ2-7; TRBD1 aligns across 8 bases. The CDR3 extends over 14 amino acids. Germline CDR1 SGHNT, CDR2 YENEEA. With V trimmed by 5 bases and J by 2 bases, 5 bases remained unmatched. CDR3 loop: CASSLTGETYEQYF. Incomplete CDR3 DNA: TGTGCCAGCAGCCTGACAGGGGAAACCTACGAG.

In the case of this clone: The read stops 3 residues short of the end of the CDR3; the missing end is completed from the germline J gene. The chain has TRBV5-5 and TRBJ1-5; D gene unclear. CDR3 size: 15 residues. Germline assignment: CDR1 SGHKS and CDR2 YYEKEE (reference sequence). V lost 2 bases and J lost 0, with 9 bases in between. The sequenced CDR3 bases are TGTGCCAGCAGCTTTCTAGGCAATAGCAATCAGCCC. Its protein is CASSFLGNSNQP. The entire CDR3 reads CASSFLGNSNQPQHF. The whole variable domain, remainder taken from reference TRBV5-5 and TRBJ1-5, is DAGVTQSPTHLIKTRGQQVTLRCSPISGHKSVSWYQQVLGQGPQFIFQYYEKEERGRGNFPDRFSARQFPNYSSELNVNALLLGDSALYLCASSFLGNSNQPQHFGDGTRLSIL.

The sequenced part of the CDR3 DNA is TGTGCCAGCAGCTTACAGAACACTGAA. Residues: CASSLQNTE. The full CDR3 reads CASSLQNTEAFF. This chain joins TRBV7-2 and TRBJ1-1; D is unresolved. The sequence runs out 3 residues before the end of the CDR3; the remainder is reconstructed from the germline J gene. The germline V gene encodes CDR1 SGHTA and CDR2 FQGNSA. This CDR3 contains 12 residues. The V end lost 2 bases, the J end lost 1 base, and 2 bases lay between the germline ends.

As concerns this clone: Coverage ceases 3 residues before the CDR3 finishes, and the germline J gene fills in the end. The chain carries TRBV6-1 and TRBJ1-1; D may be TRBD1 (6 bases). The CDR3 extends over 14 amino acids. With 4 bases removed from V and 4 bases from J, the gap between germline ends came to 13 bases. CDR1 and CDR2 (germline): MNHNS, SASEGT. CDR3 sequence reads: CASSGLGAGTEAFF. CDR3 DNA, as far as it was read: TGTGCCAGCAGTGGGCTGGGGGCCGGCACTGAA.

To note about this clone: The read terminates 3 residues ahead of where the CDR3 ends, so the germline J gene completes it. This chain links TRBV7-6 with TRBJ2-1; 12 bases are shared with TRBD2. Germline V gene lookup returns CDR1 SGHVS and CDR2 FNYEAQ. The CDR3 length is 18 residues. Trimming cost V 3 bases and J 0 bases; bases outside gene matches: 6. Partial CDR3 DNA: TGTGCCAGCAGCTTGCTAGCGGGGGGGCCCCGCTCCTACAATGAG. Its protein product is CASSLLAGGPRSYNE. The full CDR3 reads CASSLLAGGPRSYNEQFF.

To note about this clone: Read coverage stops 3 residues before the CDR3 terminus; the germline J gene supplies the remainder. The rearrangement links TRBV19 to TRBJ2-7, with 7 bases identical to TRBD1. Germline CDR1 and CDR2: LNHDA and SQIVND (reference sequence). With 3 bases clipped from V and 3 bases from J, the junction kept 2 bases outside the gene matches. The CDR3 sequence is 13 residues long. CDR3 protein: CASSMTGIYEQYF. The DNA read from the CDR3 is TGTGCCAGTAGTATGACAGGGATCTACGAG.

On this clone: The read comes to an end 3 residues before the CDR3 does, leaving the germline J gene to fill in the end. The V and J genes are TRBV7-6 and TRBJ2-1; the match to TRBD2 covers 15 bases. From germline, CDR1 is SGHVS and CDR2 FNYEAQ. The ends lost 4 bases at V and 6 bases at J; junction bases unmatched: 1. This CDR3 contains 15 residues. CDR3 loop: CASSSGLAGGNEQFF. The sequenced part of the CDR3 DNA is TGTGCCAGCAGCTCGGGACTAGCGGGGGGCAATGAG. Looking up the rest from reference TRBV7-6 and TRBJ2-1 gives the full variable domain: GAGVSQSPRYKVTKRGQDVALRCDPISGHVSLYWYRQALGQGPEFLTYFNYEAQQDKSGLPNDRFSAERPEGSISTLTIQRTEQRDSAMYRCASSSGLAGGNEQFFGPGTRLTVL.

As for this clone: The CDR3 end falls 3 residues outside the read, so it is completed with the germline J gene. The J gene is TRBJ2-2, the V gene TRBV13; 9 bases map to TRBD1. V lost 5 bases, J lost 1 base, and 2 bases stayed unmatched. The CDR3 consists of 15 residues. CDR1 and CDR2 (germline): PRHDT, FYEKMQ (reference sequence). CDR3 region: CASSEGQGNTGELFF. The CDR3 DNA, read in part, is TGTGCCAGCAGCGAGGGACAGGGGAACACCGGGGAG.

Comment on this clone: The read terminates 3 residues before the CDR3 end, so the remaining end is supplied by the germline J gene. This chain uses TRBV7-6 with TRBJ2-1, with 8 bases lining up with TRBD2. This CDR3 spans 16 amino acids. The V gene end was trimmed by 8 bases and the J gene end by 4 bases; junction bases not matched to a gene: 13. In germline, CDR1 is SGHVS, CDR2 FNYEAQ. CDR3 amino acids: CASGTFGAGGYNEQFF. Incomplete CDR3 DNA: TGTGCCAGCGGGACCTTCGGGGCGGGGGGATACAATGAG.

Remarks on this clone: Read sequence stops 3 residues before the CDR3 end, and the germline J gene provides the missing end. V usage is TRBV2 and J usage is TRBJ1-3; the D is unclear. Deletions cut 4 bases from V and 3 bases from J, with 7 bases between. The CDR3 consists of 13 residues. CDR1 is SNHLY, CDR2 FYNNEI, per germline. The covered CDR3 bases are TGTGCCAGCAGTGGAGGTTTTGGAAACACC. This codes for CASSGGFGNT. The full CDR3 reads CASSGGFGNTIYF. Together with reference TRBV2 and TRBJ1-3, the CDR3 gives the full variable domain: EPEVTQTPSHQVTQMGQEVILRCVPISNHLYFYWYRQILGQKVEFLVSFYNNEISEKSEIFDDQFSVERPDGSNFTLKIRSTKLEDSAMYFCASSGGFGNTIYFGEGSWLTVV.

With respect to this clone: At one of its ends the junction is not consistent with the germline gene, which may arise from a read error. The CDR3 end lies 3 residues beyond the end of the read and is filled in from the germline J gene. The chain combines TRBV18 with TRBJ1-5, with D perhaps TRBD1 (6 bases). Germline V CDR1 and CDR2: KGHSH, LQKENI. The CDR3 covers 19 residues. The CDR3 spells CASLPRGGPGQHLNQPQHF. CDR3 bases read: TGTGCCAGCTTACCAAGGGGCGGCCCTGGACAGCACCTCAATCAGCCC.

A remark on this clone: The CDR3 is cut off 3 residues early in the read; its end comes from the germline J gene. This chain joins TRBV30 and TRBJ1-1, with D tentatively TRBD1 (5 bases). The germline V gene has CDR1 GTSNPN and CDR2 SVGIG (reference sequence). The CDR3 runs 14 residues. The ends were cut back, 2 bases at V and 4 bases at J, with 14 bases in the middle. The CDR3 bases that were read are TGTGCCTGGAGTTGGGCAGGGTGGGGCACTGAA. Its translation: CAWSWAGWGTE. The whole CDR3 is CAWSWAGWGTEAFF.

For this clone: The CDR3 is cut off 3 residues early in the read; its end comes from the germline J gene. The chain recombines TRBV7-6 with TRBJ1-5, with unresolved D. The CDR3 sequence is 13 residues long. CDR1 is SGHVS, CDR2 FNYEAQ, per germline. V lost 4 bases, J lost 1 base, and 5 bases lay in between. The CDR3 spells CASSSGSNQPQHF. The sequenced part of the CDR3 DNA is TGTGCCAGCAGCTCGGGGAGCAATCAGCCC.

With regard to this clone: The read stops 3 residues short of the end of the CDR3; the missing end is completed from the germline J gene. The V gene is TRBV13, the J gene TRBJ2-1; 8 bases align to TRBD1. J was trimmed by 4 bases and V by 4 bases; bases with no gene match: 3. The CDR3 spans 14 residues. Germline-derived CDR1 and CDR2 are PRHDT and FYEKMQ (reference sequence). The CDR3 bases that were read are TGTGCCAGCAGCTCTCGGGACAGGTACAATGAG. Translated: CASSSRDRYNE. The complete CDR3 reads CASSSRDRYNEQFF.

In the case of this clone: The CDR3 is cut off 3 residues early in the read; its end comes from the germline J gene. This rearrangement joins TRBV20-1 to TRBJ2-7; 7 nucleotides align to TRBD1. CDR3 length: 15 amino acids. Germline CDR1 is DFQATT and CDR2 is SNEGSKA (reference sequence). V lost 0 bases and J lost 1; bases outside the gene matches: 6. CDR3 DNA, as far as it was read: TGCAGTGCTAGAGATGGGCAGGGGGTGTCCTACGAG. Its protein product is CSARDGQGVSYE. The full CDR3 reads CSARDGQGVSYEQYF.

In regard to this clone: With the read ending 3 residues before the CDR3 end, the germline J gene is used to fill in that end. The V gene is TRBV2, the J gene TRBJ2-1, with a weak D call TRBD2 (6 bases). Germline loops: CDR1 SNHLY, CDR2 FYNNEI. Deletions cut 4 bases from V and 6 bases from J, with 22 bases between. This CDR3 has 17 residues. The CDR3 here is CASSGLAFELGFNEQFF. The DNA read from the CDR3 is TGTGCCAGCAGTGGGCTAGCGTTCGAGCTCGGGTTCAATGAG.

The CDR3 bases that were read are TGCGCCAGCAGCCAGACAGAGATGAATGGC. Translated: CASSQTEMNG. The entire CDR3 protein reads CASSQTEMNGYTF. J is TRBJ1-2 and V is TRBV5-1; weak D call: TRBD1 (5 bases). The read ends 3 residues shy of where the CDR3 ends; the end is completed using the germline J gene. Germline-derived CDR1 and CDR2 are SGHRS and YFSETQ. The CDR3 length is 13 residues. Trimming left V 4 bases short and J 6 bases short, with 13 bases between.

With respect to this clone: The CDR3 end falls 3 residues outside the read, so it is completed with the germline J gene. The J gene is TRBJ1-6, the V gene TRBV19; 7 bases align to TRBD1. CDR3 length: 15 residues. After removal of 1 base from V and 7 bases from J, the junction contained 4 bases not matched to a gene. CDR1 is LNHDA, CDR2 SQIVND, per germline (reference sequence). The DNA read from the CDR3 is TGTGCCAGTAGTATAGCCGGGGACAGAAATTCACCC. Amino acid sequence: CASSIAGDRNSP. In full, the CDR3 reads CASSIAGDRNSPLHF.

Points on this clone: The CDR3 is cut off 3 residues early in the read; its end comes from the germline J gene. The chain uses TRBV19 and TRBJ1-1, with D perhaps TRBD1 (6 bases). The CDR3 consists of 12 residues. The germline CDR1 and CDR2 sequences are LNHDA and SQIVND (reference sequence). CDR3 amino acids: CASSPTGTEAFF. Partial CDR3 DNA: TGTGCCAGTAGCCCAACGGGGACAGAA.

In regard to this clone: The observed sequence ends 3 residues before the CDR3 terminus, with the missing tail filled in from the germline J gene. This rearrangement joins TRBV19 to TRBJ2-5; 11 bases agree with TRBD2. The CDR3 is 15 residues long. V was clipped by 6 bases and J by 5 bases; unmatched bases: 8. The V gene's germline CDR1 is LNHDA and CDR2 SQIVND (reference sequence). CDR3 amino acids: CASSLAGGLGETQYF. CDR3 bases read: TGTGCCAGTAGCCTAGCGGGAGGCCTCGGGGAGACC.

In the case of this clone: The read halts 3 residues ahead of the CDR3 end, with the missing end drawn from the germline J gene. The chain is built from TRBV13 and TRBJ2-4; 10 bases match TRBD2. The germline CDR1 and CDR2 sequences are PRHDT and FYEKMQ (reference sequence). CDR3 length: 16 amino acids. The V segment lost 5 bases and the J segment 6 bases; nucleotides outside the gene matches: 10. The CDR3 DNA, read in part, is TGTGCCAGCAGCCAAGGCAAACTAGCGGGATTAAACATT. Its protein is CASSQGKLAGLNI. The complete CDR3 reads CASSQGKLAGLNIQYF. Variable domain in full (rest from reference TRBV13 and TRBJ2-4): AAGVIQSPRHLIKEKRETATLKCYPIPRHDTVYWYQQGPGQDPQFLISFYEKMQSDKGSIPDRFSAQQFSDYHSELNMSSLELGDSALYFCASSQGKLAGLNIQYFGAGTRLSVL.